This T cell receptor (beta chain) was profiled in a study of cytomegalovirus exposure and HLA in healthy donors. A multiplex PCR was run with 60 Vbeta primers and 13 Jbeta primers. The assay was immunoSEQ multiplex PCR, and TCRdb's table has in-frame clones only and misses some. The table lists 150,000 or so clones, about 74% of them singletons. It was healthy bone marrow donors who served as donors. This clone was seen a handful of times. Input material: PBMCs. The receptor was derived from a man aged 18-30 years in good health and CMV-seropositive.

As DNA, the CDR3 is TGTGCCAGCAGCTCCGGCCAGGGGCCAGCCGAGTACTTC. This translates into CASSSGQGPAEYF. The rearrangement uses TRBV5-4 and TRBJ2-5, with a weak D call TRBD1 (6 bases). The CDR3 covers 13 residues. Germline CDR1 and CDR2: SGHNT and YYREEE (reference sequence). V was shortened by 3 bases and J by 12 bases, with 18 bases between the two germline ends. Full variable domain (missing parts from reference TRBV5-4 and TRBJ2-5): ETGVTQSPTHLIKTRGQQVTLRCSSQSGHNTVSWYQQALGQGPQFIFQYYREEENGRGNFPPRFSGLQFPNYSSELNVNALELDDSALYLCASSSGQGPAEYFGPGTRLLVL.